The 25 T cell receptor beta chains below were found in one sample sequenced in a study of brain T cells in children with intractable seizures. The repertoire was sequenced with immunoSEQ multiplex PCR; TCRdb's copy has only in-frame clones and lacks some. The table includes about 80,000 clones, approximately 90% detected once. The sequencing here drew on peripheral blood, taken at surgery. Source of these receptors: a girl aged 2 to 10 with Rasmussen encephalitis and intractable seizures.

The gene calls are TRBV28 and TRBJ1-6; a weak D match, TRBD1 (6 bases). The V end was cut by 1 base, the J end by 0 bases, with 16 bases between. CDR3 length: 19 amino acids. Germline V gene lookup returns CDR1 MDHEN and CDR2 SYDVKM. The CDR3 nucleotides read TGTGCCAGCAGTTTATCTCCTAGACAGGAGAGCTCCTATAATTCACCCCTCCACTTT. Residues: CASSLSPRQESSYNSPLHF.

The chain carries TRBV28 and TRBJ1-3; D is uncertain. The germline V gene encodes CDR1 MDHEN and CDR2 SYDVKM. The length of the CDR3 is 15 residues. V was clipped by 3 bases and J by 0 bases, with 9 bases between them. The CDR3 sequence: CASSFTYPSGNTIYF. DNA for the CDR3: TGTGCCAGCAGTTTTACTTATCCCTCTGGAAACACCATATATTTT.

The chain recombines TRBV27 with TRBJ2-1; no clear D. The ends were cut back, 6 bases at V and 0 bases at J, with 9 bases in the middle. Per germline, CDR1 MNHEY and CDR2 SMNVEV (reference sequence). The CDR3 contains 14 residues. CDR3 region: CASRQSSSYNEQFF. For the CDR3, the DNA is TGTGCCAGCAGGCAGAGCAGCTCCTACAATGAGCAGTTCTTC.

The CDR3: CASTQTGVEQYF. The DNA for the CDR3 is TGTGCCAGCACCCAAACGGGAGTCGAGCAGTACTTC. V gene TRBV2 combines with J gene TRBJ2-7, with a tentative D call TRBD2 (6 bases). The CDR3 loop spans 12 amino acids. Germline V gives CDR1 SNHLY, CDR2 FYNNEI. V was pared by 7 bases and J by 6 bases, with 13 bases between. Based on the CDR3 plus reference TRBV2 and TRBJ2-7, the full variable domain is EPEVTQTPSHQVTQMGQEVILRCVPISNHLYFYWYRQILGQKVEFLVSFYNNEISEKSEIFDDQFSVERPDGSNFTLKIRSTKLEDSAMYFCASTQTGVEQYFGPGTRLTVT.

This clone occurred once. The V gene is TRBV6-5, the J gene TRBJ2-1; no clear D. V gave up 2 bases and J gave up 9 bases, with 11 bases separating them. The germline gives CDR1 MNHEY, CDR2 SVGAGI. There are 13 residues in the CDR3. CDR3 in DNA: TGTGCCAGCAGTTACACCCCAACCGGTGAGCAGTTCTTC. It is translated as CASSYTPTGEQFF.

CDR3 nucleotide sequence: TGTGCCAGCAGCTCTCAGACAGGGCCCAGTTCACCCCTCCACTTT. It translates to CASSSQTGPSSPLHF. V and J are TRBV5-4 and TRBJ1-6; 7 positions match TRBD1. There are 15 residues in the CDR3. J was trimmed by 9 bases and V by 3 bases; bases with no gene match: 9. Germline V CDR1 and CDR2: SGHNT, YYREEE (reference sequence). Full variable domain (outside the CDR3, taken from reference TRBV5-4 and TRBJ1-6): ETGVTQSPTHLIKTRGQQVTLRCSSQSGHNTVSWYQQALGQGPQFIFQYYREEENGRGNFPPRFSGLQFPNYSSELNVNALELDDSALYLCASSSQTGPSSPLHFGNGTRLTVT.

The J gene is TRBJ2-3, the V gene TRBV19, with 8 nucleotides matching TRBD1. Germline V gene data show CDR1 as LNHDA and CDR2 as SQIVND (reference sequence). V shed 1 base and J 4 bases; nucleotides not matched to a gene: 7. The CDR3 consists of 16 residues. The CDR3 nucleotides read TGTGCCAGTAGTATAGCCGCCGGGACAGGACCAGATACGCAGTATTTT. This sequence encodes CASSIAAGTGPDTQYF.

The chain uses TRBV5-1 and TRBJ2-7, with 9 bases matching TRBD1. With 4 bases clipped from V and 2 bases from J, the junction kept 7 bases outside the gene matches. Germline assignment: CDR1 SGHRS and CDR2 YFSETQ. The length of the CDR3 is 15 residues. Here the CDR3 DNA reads TGCGCCAGCAGCAGGACAGGGGACACCGCCTACGAGCAGTACTTC. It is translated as CASSRTGDTAYEQYF.

CDR3 sequence (DNA): TGCAGCGTTCAGGTGGGACAGGGTACAACAGATACGCAGTATTTT. Its translation is CSVQVGQGTTDTQYF. The chain is built from TRBV29-1 and TRBJ2-3; 9 bases are shared with TRBD1. The CDR3 spans 15 residues. Germline V lookup: CDR1 SQVTM, CDR2 ANQGSEA. V shed 5 bases and J 3 bases; nucleotides not matched to a gene: 9.

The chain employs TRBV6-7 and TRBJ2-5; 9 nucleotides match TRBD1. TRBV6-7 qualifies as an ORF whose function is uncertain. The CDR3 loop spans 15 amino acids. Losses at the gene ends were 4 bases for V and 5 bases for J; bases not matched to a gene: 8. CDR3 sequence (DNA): TGTGCCAGCAGTTTAACGGGACAGGGATCGGAGACCCAGTACTTC. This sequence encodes CASSLTGQGSETQYF.

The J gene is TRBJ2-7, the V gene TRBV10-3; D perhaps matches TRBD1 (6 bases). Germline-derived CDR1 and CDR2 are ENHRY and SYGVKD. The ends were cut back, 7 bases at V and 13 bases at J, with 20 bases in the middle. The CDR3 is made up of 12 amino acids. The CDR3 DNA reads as TGTGCCATCAAGGAACAGGGAAGTGTGCTTTACTTC. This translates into CAIKEQGSVLYF.

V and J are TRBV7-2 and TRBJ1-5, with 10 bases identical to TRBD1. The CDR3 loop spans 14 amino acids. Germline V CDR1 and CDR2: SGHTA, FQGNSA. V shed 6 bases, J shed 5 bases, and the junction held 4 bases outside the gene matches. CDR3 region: CASSGDRGDQPQHF. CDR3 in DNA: TGTGCCAGCAGTGGGGACAGGGGTGATCAGCCCCAGCATTTT.

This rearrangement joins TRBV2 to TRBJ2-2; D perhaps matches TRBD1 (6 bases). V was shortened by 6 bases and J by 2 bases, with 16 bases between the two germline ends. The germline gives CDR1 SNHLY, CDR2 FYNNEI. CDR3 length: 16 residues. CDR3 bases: TGTGCCAGCAGCGTCCCGACAGGCATTAACACCGGGGAGCTGTTTTTT. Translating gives CASSVPTGINTGELFF.

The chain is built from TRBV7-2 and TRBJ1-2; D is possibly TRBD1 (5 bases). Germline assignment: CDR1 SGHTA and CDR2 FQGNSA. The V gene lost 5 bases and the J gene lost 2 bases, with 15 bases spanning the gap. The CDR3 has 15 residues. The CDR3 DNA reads TGTGCCAGCAGCCCTTGGGGGGACTTGAACTATGGCTACACCTTC. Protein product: CASSPWGDLNYGYTF.

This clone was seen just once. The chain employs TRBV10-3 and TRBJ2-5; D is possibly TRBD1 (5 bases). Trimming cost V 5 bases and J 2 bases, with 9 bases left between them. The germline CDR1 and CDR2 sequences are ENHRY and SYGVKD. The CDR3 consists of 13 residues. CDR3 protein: CAISRAGQETQYF. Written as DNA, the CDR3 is TGTGCCATCAGTCGGGCAGGGCAAGAGACCCAGTACTTC.

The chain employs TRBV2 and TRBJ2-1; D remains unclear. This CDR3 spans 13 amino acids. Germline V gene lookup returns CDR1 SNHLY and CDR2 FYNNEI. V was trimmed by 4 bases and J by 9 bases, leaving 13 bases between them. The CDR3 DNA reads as TGTGCCAGCAGTGTGGGAAGGGCCGGTGAGCAGTTCTTC. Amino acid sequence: CASSVGRAGEQFF. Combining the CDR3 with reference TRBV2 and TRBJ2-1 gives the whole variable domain EPEVTQTPSHQVTQMGQEVILRCVPISNHLYFYWYRQILGQKVEFLVSFYNNEISEKSEIFDDQFSVERPDGSNFTLKIRSTKLEDSAMYFCASSVGRAGEQFFGPGTRLTVL.

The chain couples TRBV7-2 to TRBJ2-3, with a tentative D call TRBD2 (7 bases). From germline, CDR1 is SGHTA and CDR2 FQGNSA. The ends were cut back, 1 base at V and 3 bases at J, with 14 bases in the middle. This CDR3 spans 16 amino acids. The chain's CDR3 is CASSLGGASGTDTQYF. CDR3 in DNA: TGTGCCAGCAGCTTAGGGGGGGCTAGCGGAACAGATACGCAGTATTTT.

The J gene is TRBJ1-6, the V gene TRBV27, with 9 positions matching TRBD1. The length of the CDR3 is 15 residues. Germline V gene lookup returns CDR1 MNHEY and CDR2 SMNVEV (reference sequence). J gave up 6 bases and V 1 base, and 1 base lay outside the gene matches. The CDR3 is CASSLWGQGNSPLHF. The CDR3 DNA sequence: TGTGCCAGCAGTTTATGGGGACAGGGTAATTCACCCCTCCACTTT.

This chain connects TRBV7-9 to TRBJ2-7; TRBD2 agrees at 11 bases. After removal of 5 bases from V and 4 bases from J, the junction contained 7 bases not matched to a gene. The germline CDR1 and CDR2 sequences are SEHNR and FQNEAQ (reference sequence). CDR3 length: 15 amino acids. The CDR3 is CASSPKGTSGYEQYF. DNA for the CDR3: TGTGCCAGCAGCCCAAAAGGGACTAGCGGATACGAGCAGTACTTC.

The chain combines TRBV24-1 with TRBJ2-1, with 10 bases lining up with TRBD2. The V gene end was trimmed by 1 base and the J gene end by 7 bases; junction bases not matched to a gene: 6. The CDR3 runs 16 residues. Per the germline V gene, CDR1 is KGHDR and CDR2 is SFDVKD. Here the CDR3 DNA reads TGTGCCACCAGTGATTTCTCTAGCGGGAGAGGGAATGAGCAGTTCTTC. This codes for CATSDFSSGRGNEQFF.

Here the CDR3 DNA reads TGTGCCAGCAGCGTAGAATTGGGGGCCACGAACACCGGGGAGCTGTTTTTT. The encoded protein is CASSVELGATNTGELFF. V and J are TRBV9 and TRBJ2-2; D is possibly TRBD1 (6 bases). The CDR3 has 17 amino acids. From germline, CDR1 is SGDLS and CDR2 YYNGEE. V lost 0 bases and J lost 0, with 12 bases in between.

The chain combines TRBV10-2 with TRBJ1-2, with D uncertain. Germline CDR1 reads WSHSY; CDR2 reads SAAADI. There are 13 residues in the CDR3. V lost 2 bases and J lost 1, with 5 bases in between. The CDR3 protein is CASSETFNYGYTF. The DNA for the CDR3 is TGCGCCAGCAGTGAGACGTTTAACTATGGCTACACCTTC.

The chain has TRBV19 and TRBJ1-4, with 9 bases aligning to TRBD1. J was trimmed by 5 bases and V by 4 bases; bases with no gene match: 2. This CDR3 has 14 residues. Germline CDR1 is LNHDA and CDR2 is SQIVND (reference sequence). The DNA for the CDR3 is TGTGCCAGTAGTAAGGGACAGGGAAATGAAAAACTGTTTTTT. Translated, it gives CASSKGQGNEKLFF.

Here the CDR3 reads CATSRLRGAHTGELFF. CDR3 in DNA: TGTGCCACCAGCAGACTCCGGGGGGCTCACACCGGGGAGCTGTTTTTT. This chain connects TRBV15 to TRBJ2-2, with TRBD2 as a possible D gene (7 bases). This CDR3 is 16 amino acids long. The germline V gene encodes CDR1 LNHNV and CDR2 YYDKDF (reference sequence). The germline V and J ends were trimmed by 2 bases and 3 bases, with 13 bases remaining between them. Full variable domain (remainder filled in from reference TRBV15 and TRBJ2-2): DAMVIQNPRYQVTQFGKPVTLSCSQTLNHNVMYWYQQKSSQAPKLLFHYYDKDFNNEADTPDNFQSRRPNTSFCFLDIRSPGLGDTAMYLCATSRLRGAHTGELFFGEGSRLTVL.

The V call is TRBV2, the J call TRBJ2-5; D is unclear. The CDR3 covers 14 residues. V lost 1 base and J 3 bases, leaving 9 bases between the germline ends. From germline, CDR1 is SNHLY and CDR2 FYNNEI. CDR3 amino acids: CASSEVVGEETQYF. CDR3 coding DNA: TGTGCCAGCAGTGAAGTCGTAGGTGAAGAGACCCAGTACTTC.